These 7 T cell receptor beta chains were all obtained from the same sample, sequenced in a study of shared clonotypes between healthy human individuals. Data came from immunoSEQ multiplex PCR; TCRdb stores just in-frame clones and leaves some out. This table has 1.6 million or so clones, roughly 96% appearing once. Specimen: naive CD4+ T cells sorted from blood. Subset reported: CD45RA+ positively selected. All receptors derive from a man aged 30 to 45 in good health.

The V call is TRBV5-4, the J call TRBJ2-1, with 7 bases aligning to TRBD1. Germline assignment: CDR1 SGHNT and CDR2 YYREEE (reference sequence). There are 14 residues in the CDR3. V dropped 0 bases and J dropped 4; count of bases not matched to a gene: 1. CDR3 loop: CASSLGDRYNEQFF. As DNA, the CDR3 is TGTGCCAGCAGCTTGGGGGACAGATACAATGAGCAGTTCTTC.

The sample holds one count of this clone. The chain couples TRBV30 to TRBJ1-1; D gene unclear. The germline V and J ends were trimmed by 3 bases and 7 bases, with 12 bases remaining between them. Per germline, CDR1 GTSNPN and CDR2 SVGIG (reference sequence). This CDR3 contains 12 residues. The DNA of the CDR3 is TGTGCCTGGAGGGACCCTCCGATTGAAGCTTTCTTT. Its protein is CAWRDPPIEAFF. The full variable domain, rest sourced from reference TRBV30 and TRBJ1-1, is SQTIHQWPATLVQPVGSPLSLECTVEGTSNPNLYWYRQAAGRGLQLLFYSVGIGQISSEVPQNLSASRPQDRQFILSSKKLLLSDSGFYLCAWRDPPIEAFFGQGTRLTVV.

The V call is TRBV10-3, the J call TRBJ2-7, with 10 bases identical to TRBD1. The CDR3 has 16 amino acids. Germline CDR1 reads ENHRY; CDR2 reads SYGVKD. J lost 6 bases, V lost 0 bases, and 8 bases had no gene match. The CDR3 DNA reads as TGTGCCATCAGTGAGTCAGCAGGGACAGGGGTTAGCGAGCAGTACTTC. Translated, it gives CAISESAGTGVSEQYF.

The genes are TRBV11-2 and TRBJ2-7, with 9 positions matching TRBD2. V dropped 1 base and J dropped 0; count of bases not matched to a gene: 7. This CDR3 contains 17 residues. Germline CDR1 SGHAT, CDR2 FQNNGV. The CDR3 region is CASSLGGAGGFSYEQYF. The CDR3, as DNA: TGTGCCAGCAGCTTAGGAGGGGCGGGAGGGTTCTCCTACGAGCAGTACTTC.

The V call is TRBV7-3, the J call TRBJ2-1, with TRBD1 identical over 7 bases. Trimming cost V 6 bases and J 10 bases; bases outside gene matches: 9. CDR3 length equals 13 residues. CDR1 and CDR2 from the germline V gene are SGHTA and FQGTGA. In DNA, the CDR3 is TGTGCCAGCAGTAGAACAGGGGAGAGGGAGCAGTTCTTC. It is translated as CASSRTGEREQFF.

V gene TRBV18 combines with J gene TRBJ2-2; D unclear. V lost 3 bases to trimming and J lost 8 bases, with 22 bases between them. Germline values: CDR1 KGHSH, CDR2 LQKENI. This CDR3 is 17 amino acids long. CDR3 coding DNA: TGTGCCAGCTCACCCCTGCCACAGACGGTGTTCGAAGGGGAGCTGTTTTTT. Translating it yields CASSPLPQTVFEGELFF. Based on the CDR3 plus reference TRBV18 and TRBJ2-2, the full variable domain is NAGVMQNPRHLVRRRGQEARLRCSPMKGHSHVYWYRQLPEEGLKFMVYLQKENIIDESGMPKERFSAEFPKEGPSILRIQQVVRGDSAAYFCASSPLPQTVFEGELFFGEGSRLTVL.

About this clone itself: The sample contains more than one DNA sequence encoding this CDR3. J is TRBJ1-5 and V is TRBV18; TRBD1 might be the D (5 bases). This CDR3 has 13 residues. In germline, CDR1 is KGHSH, CDR2 LQKENI. V gave up 3 bases and J gave up 4 bases, with 7 bases separating them. CDR3 region: CASSPGGNQPQHF. The CDR3 DNA reads as TGTGCCAGCTCACCCGGGGGAAATCAGCCCCAGCATTTT. Together with reference TRBV18 and TRBJ1-5, the CDR3 gives the full variable domain: NAGVMQNPRHLVRRRGQEARLRCSPMKGHSHVYWYRQLPEEGLKFMVYLQKENIIDESGMPKERFSAEFPKEGPSILRIQQVVRGDSAAYFCASSPGGNQPQHFGDGTRLSIL.